This T cell receptor beta chain comes out of a study of a mutant IDH1 vaccine in newly diagnosed glioma. Study-wide context: With temozolomide cycles, or 4-6 weeks after radiotherapy alone, vaccination was started. Radiotherapy, temozolomide, or both had been given previously, and both were given to most.

Repertoires were generated with immunoSEQ multiplex PCR, while TCRdb's copy carries only in-frame clones and drops some. This sample has around 30,000 clones, with around 87% found just once. With 0 bases removed from V and 5 bases from J, the gap between germline ends came to 8 bases. The CDR3 is made up of 14 amino acids. Germline assignment: CDR1 SGHAT and CDR2 FQNNGV. Turning to this clone: Its matching antigen is unknown.

The time point denotes: week 23, last vaccination. The content of each vaccine dose was 300 ug of mutant IDH1 20-mer peptide, and topical imiquimod accompanied it. The V call is TRBV11-2, the J call TRBJ2-4; no reliable D call. This receptor was identified in a man aged 35 to 55 with glioma. The specimen comprised PBMCs, sampled from a glioma patient whose treatment included an IDH1 peptide vaccine. The CDR3 nucleotides read TGTGCCAGCAGCTTAGATCGGGCCCAAAACATTCAGTACTTC. It is translated as CASSLDRAQNIQYF.